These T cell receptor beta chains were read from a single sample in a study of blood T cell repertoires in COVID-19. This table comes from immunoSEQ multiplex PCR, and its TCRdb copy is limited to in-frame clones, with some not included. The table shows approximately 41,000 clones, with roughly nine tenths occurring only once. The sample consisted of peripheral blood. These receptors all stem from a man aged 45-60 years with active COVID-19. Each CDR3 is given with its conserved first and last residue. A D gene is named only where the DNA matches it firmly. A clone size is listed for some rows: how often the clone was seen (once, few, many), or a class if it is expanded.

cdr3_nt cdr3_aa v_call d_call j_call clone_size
TGTGCCAGCAGCCCGAGTGCTGAGCAGTTCTTC CASSPSAEQFF TRBV7-9 . TRBJ2-1 .
TGTGCCAGCAGTTACGGGGGCTTGGAGGAGCTGTTTTTT CASSYGGLEELFF TRBV6-5 . TRBJ2-2 .
TGTGCCAGCAGTTACTCGGCATCCTACGAGCAGTACTTC CASSYSASYEQYF TRBV6-2/TRBV6-3 . TRBJ2-7 once
TGTGCCAGCAGCCCGGATTCCGGACGGGAGAGCGAGCAGTACTTC CASSPDSGRESEQYF TRBV3-1/TRBV3-2 . TRBJ2-7 .
TGTGCCAGCTCACCGGGGGACAGGAGCTCCTACGAGCAGTACTTC CASSPGDRSSYEQYF TRBV18 TRBD1 TRBJ2-7 few
TGTGCCAGCAGTGAAACCGGGACAGGGATTGGAAACACCATATATTTT CASSETGTGIGNTIYF TRBV6-1 TRBD1 TRBJ1-3 .
TGTGCCAGCACTCCAGGGCGGACCGGGGAGCTGTTTTTT CASTPGRTGELFF TRBV2 . TRBJ2-2 .
TGTGCCTGGAAACCCGGGACTAGCGGGAGCAACACCGGGGAGCTGTTTTTT CAWKPGTSGSNTGELFF TRBV30 TRBD2 TRBJ2-2 .
TGTGCCAGCAGTTACAGGGACAGGGTCTACGAGCAGTACTTC CASSYRDRVYEQYF TRBV6-2/TRBV6-3 TRBD1 TRBJ2-7 .
TGTGCCAGCAGCCCAGGGACAGGACGTGCAGCCCAGCATTTT CASSPGTGRAAQHF TRBV3-1/TRBV3-2 TRBD1 TRBJ1-5 .
TGTGCCAGCAGTACATTACAGGGGGCGAGTTCACCCCTCCACTTT CASSTLQGASSPLHF TRBV6-2/TRBV6-3 TRBD1 TRBJ1-6 medium-sized
TGTGCCAGCAGTTTGCGGCTAGCGGGAGGAGATACGCAGTATTTT CASSLRLAGGDTQYF TRBV28 TRBD2 TRBJ2-3 .
TGTGCCAGCTTCGGTGGGGGCCTTTCGGGAAACGAGCAGTTCTTC CASFGGGLSGNEQFF TRBV28 . TRBJ2-1 .
TGTGCCAGCAGCTCCTCTAGCGCCACAGATACGCAGTATTTT CASSSSSATDTQYF TRBV3-1/TRBV3-2 . TRBJ2-3 once
TGTGCCAGCAGCCCTTGGACAGGATCCTACAATGAGCAGTTCTTC CASSPWTGSYNEQFF TRBV11-3 TRBD1 TRBJ2-1 .
TGCGCCAGCAGCACTACAGGGGACTATGGCTACACCTTC CASSTTGDYGYTF TRBV5-1 TRBD1 TRBJ1-2 .
TGTGCCAGTAGTCGCACAGGGATCCCCAATGAAAAACTGTTTTTT CASSRTGIPNEKLFF TRBV19 . TRBJ1-4 few
TGTGCCAGCAGCTTAGGAGCGGGGGACTCCTACGAGCAGTACTTC CASSLGAGDSYEQYF TRBV7-2 TRBD2 TRBJ2-7 .
TGTGCCTGGACAGAGAAGGGACTAGCGGGAGGGGAGCAGTACTTC CAWTEKGLAGGEQYF TRBV30 TRBD2 TRBJ2-7 once
TGTGCCAGCAGTTTAAGCTCCGCAGGGCGACTCCTCACAGATACGCAGTATTTT CASSLSSAGRLLTDTQYF TRBV28 . TRBJ2-3 .
TGTGCCAGTGGACGGGGACAGGGTCCAGATGAAGCTTTCTTT CASGRGQGPDEAFF TRBV19 TRBD1 TRBJ1-1 few
TGTGCCAGCAGCCTTCCTCGGGACAGGGTCACAGATACGCAGTATTTT CASSLPRDRVTDTQYF TRBV2 TRBD1 TRBJ2-3 .
TGTGCCAGCAGCGAGCCCGGGACAGGGGTGTGGGAGCAGTACTTC CASSEPGTGVWEQYF TRBV7-9 TRBD1 TRBJ2-7 .
TGTGCCAGCAGCTCCCCCGGGGGGGCCCTCCACTTT CASSSPGGALHF TRBV7-3 . TRBJ1-6 .
TGTGCCAGCAGCTTAATTCCCTCGAACACCGGGGAGCTGTTTTTT CASSLIPSNTGELFF TRBV7-3 . TRBJ2-2 .
TGTGCCACCAGCAGAGGAGGGTTGAACACTGAAGCTTTCTTT CATSRGGLNTEAFF TRBV15 . TRBJ1-1 .
TGCAGCGTTAGACTGTCTGAGATCTACGAGCAGTACTTC CSVRLSEIYEQYF TRBV29-1 . TRBJ2-7 once